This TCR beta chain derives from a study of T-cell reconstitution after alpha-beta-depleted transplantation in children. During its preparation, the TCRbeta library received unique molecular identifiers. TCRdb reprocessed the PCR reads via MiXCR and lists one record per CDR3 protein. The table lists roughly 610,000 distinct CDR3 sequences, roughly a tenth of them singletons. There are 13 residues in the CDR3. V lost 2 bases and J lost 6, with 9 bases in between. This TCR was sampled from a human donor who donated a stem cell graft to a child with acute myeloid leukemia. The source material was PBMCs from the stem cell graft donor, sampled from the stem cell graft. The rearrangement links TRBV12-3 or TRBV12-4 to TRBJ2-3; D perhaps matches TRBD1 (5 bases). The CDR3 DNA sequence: TGTGCCAGCAGTTTACCCCGACAGGATACGCAGTATTTT. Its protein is CASSLPRQDTQYF.